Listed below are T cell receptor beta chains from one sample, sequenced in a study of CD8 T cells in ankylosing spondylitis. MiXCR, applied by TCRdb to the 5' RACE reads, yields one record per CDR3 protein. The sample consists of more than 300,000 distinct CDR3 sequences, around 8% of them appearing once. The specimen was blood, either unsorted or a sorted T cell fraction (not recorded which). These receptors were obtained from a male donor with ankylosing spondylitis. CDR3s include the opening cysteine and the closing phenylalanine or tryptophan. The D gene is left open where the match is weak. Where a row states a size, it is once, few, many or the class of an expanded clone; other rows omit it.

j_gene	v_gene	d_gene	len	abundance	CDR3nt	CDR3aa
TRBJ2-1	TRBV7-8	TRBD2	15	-	TGTGCCAGCAGCTTGGGGACTAGCGGGACCGGTGAGCAGTTCTTC	CASSLGTSGTGEQFF
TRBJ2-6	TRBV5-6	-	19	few	TGTGCCAGCAGCCCCGACCCGACAGGAATCTGGTCTGGGGCCAACGTCCTGACTTTC	CASSPDPTGIWSGANVLTF
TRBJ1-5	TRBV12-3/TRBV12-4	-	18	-	TGTGCCAGCAGTCCCGGCTCCAACGCCAGGGAGTTGAAGGAGCCCCAGCATTTT	CASSPGSNARELKEPQHF
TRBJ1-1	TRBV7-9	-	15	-	TGTGCCAGCAGCCCACTGGGGGGGGATAACACTGAAGCTTTCTTT	CASSPLGGDNTEAFF
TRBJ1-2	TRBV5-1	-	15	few	TGCGCCAGCAGCCCGGAGGGACAAAGCTCGCGTGGCTACACCTTC	CASSPEGQSSRGYTF
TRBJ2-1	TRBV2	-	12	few	TGTGCCAGCAGTGAACAGTCCAATGAGCAGTTCTTC	CASSEQSNEQFF
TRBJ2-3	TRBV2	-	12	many	TGTGCCAGCAGGGATGACTCAGATACGCAGTATTTT	CASRDDSDTQYF
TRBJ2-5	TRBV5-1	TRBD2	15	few	TGCGCCAGCATGAGGATGGTAGCGGGAGAGGAGACCCAGTACTTC	CASMRMVAGEETQYF
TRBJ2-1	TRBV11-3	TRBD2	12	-	TGTGCCAGCACCCTACGGGGGGTTGAGCAGTTCTTC	CASTLRGVEQFF
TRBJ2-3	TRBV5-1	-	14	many	TGCGCCAGCAGCTTGGTCCAGCCAGCCGATACGCAGTATTTT	CASSLVQPADTQYF
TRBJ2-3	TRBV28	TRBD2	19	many	TGTGCCAGCAGTTTTGCACAGTTTACTAGCGGGTCATTCACAGATACGCAGTATTTT	CASSFAQFTSGSFTDTQYF
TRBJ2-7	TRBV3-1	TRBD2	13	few	TGTGCCAGCAGCCACGGACTAGTCGCCGAGCAGTACTTC	CASSHGLVAEQYF
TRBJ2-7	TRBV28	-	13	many	TGTGCCAGCAGTTTATGGGGCAGGTTCGAGCAGTACTTC	CASSLWGRFEQYF
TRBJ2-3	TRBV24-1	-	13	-	TGTGCCTCGTCGGAGGGAGCCACAGATACGCAGTATTTT	CASSEGATDTQYF
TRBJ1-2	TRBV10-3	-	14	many	TGTGCCATCAGTGAGAGGGGTCCTAACTATGGCTACACCTTC	CAISERGPNYGYTF
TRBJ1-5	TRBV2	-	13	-	TGTGCCAGCGGAACCTATAGCAATCAGCCCCAGCATTTT	CASGTYSNQPQHF
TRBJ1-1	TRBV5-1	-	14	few	TGCGCCAGCAGCTTAGGGGGGAGTAGAACTGAAGCTTTCTTT	CASSLGGSRTEAFF
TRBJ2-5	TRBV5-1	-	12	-	TGCGCCAGCGGGCAGTACCAAGAGACCCAGTACTTC	CASGQYQETQYF
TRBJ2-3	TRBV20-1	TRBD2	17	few	TGCAGTGCCCGAATTCCCTTTGCTAGCGGGAGCACAGATACGCAGTATTTT	CSARIPFASGSTDTQYF
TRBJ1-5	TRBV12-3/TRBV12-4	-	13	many	TGTGCCAGCAGACGACTGAACAATCAGCCCCAGCATTTT	CASRRLNNQPQHF
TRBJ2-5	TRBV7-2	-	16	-	TGTGCCAGCAGCTTAGTAGCTCTCCGACTGTCAGAGACCCAGTACTTC	CASSLVALRLSETQYF
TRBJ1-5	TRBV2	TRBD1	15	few	TGTGCCAGCAGTCCAGGGACAGATAACAATCAGCCCCAGCATTTT	CASSPGTDNNQPQHF
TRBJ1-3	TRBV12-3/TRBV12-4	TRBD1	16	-	TGTGCCAGCAGGGGACAGGGGACAGGTTCTGGAAACACCATATATTTT	CASRGQGTGSGNTIYF
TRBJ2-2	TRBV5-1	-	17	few	TGCGCCAGCAGCTTGGGCCTAGGAAAGCGATGGACCGGGGAGCTGTTTTTT	CASSLGLGKRWTGELFF
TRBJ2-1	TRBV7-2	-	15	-	TGTGCCAGCAGCCTGGTCCATAGCTCCTACAATGAGCAGTTCTTC	CASSLVHSSYNEQFF
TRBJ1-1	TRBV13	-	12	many	TGTGCCAGCAGCACACAGGGAACTGAAGCTTTCTTT	CASSTQGTEAFF
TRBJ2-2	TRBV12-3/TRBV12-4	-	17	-	TGTGCCAGCAGTTTCGTCCTGACAGGTTCCTCCACCGGGGAGCTGTTTTTT	CASSFVLTGSSTGELFF
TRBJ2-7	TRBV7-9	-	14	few	TGTGCCAGCAGCTTAGGGACTACCTCCGACGAGCAGTACTTC	CASSLGTTSDEQYF
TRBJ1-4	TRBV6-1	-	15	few	TGTGCCAGCTCCCCGTCGACAGGCCTTAATGAAAAACTGTTTTTT	CASSPSTGLNEKLFF
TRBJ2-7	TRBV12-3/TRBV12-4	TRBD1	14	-	TGTGCCAGCAGTCTTGGACAGGGTCGTAACGAGCAGTACTTC	CASSLGQGRNEQYF
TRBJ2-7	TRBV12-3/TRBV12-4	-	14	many	TGTGCCAGCACCTTATGGGGGCCTACCTACGAGCAGTACTTC	CASTLWGPTYEQYF
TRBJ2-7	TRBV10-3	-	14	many	TGTGCCACGCTGGGTGACATAGGAAACTACGAGCAGTACTTC	CATLGDIGNYEQYF
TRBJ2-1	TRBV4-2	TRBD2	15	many	TGTGCCAGCAGCCAAGGACTAGCGGGTATTATTGAGCAGTTCTTC	CASSQGLAGIIEQFF
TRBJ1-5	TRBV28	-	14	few	TGTGCCAGCATCCAGGGTAGGCGGGATCAGCCCCAGCATTTT	CASIQGRRDQPQHF
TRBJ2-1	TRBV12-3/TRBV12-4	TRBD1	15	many	TGTGCCAGCAAGGCCGAGACAGGGACATACAATGAGCAGTTCTTC	CASKAETGTYNEQFF
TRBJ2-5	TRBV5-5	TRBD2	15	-	TGTGCCAGCAGCTTACTAGCGGGGTCCCAAGAGACCCAGTACTTC	CASSLLAGSQETQYF
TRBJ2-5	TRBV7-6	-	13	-	TGTGCCAGCAGCCCGAGAGAGGGAGAGACCCAGTACTTC	CASSPREGETQYF
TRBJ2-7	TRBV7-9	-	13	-	TGTGCCAGCAGCCCCCTCGAGGTTTACGAGCAGTACTTC	CASSPLEVYEQYF
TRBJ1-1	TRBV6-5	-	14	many	TGTGCCAGCAGTTACCAGGACTGGAACACTGAAGCTTTCTTT	CASSYQDWNTEAFF
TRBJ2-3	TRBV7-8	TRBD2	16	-	TGTGCCAGCAGCATACGACTAGCGGTGAACACAGATACGCAGTATTTT	CASSIRLAVNTDTQYF
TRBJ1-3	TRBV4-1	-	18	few	TGCGCCAGCAGCCCCCGTGGGCAGGGCTCCCTTTCTGGAAACACCATATATTTT	CASSPRGQGSLSGNTIYF
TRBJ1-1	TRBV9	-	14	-	TGTGCCAGCAGCGGACACGGGGGAGGCACTGAAGCTTTCTTT	CASSGHGGGTEAFF